A selection of T cell receptor beta chains follows, all from one sample in a study of shared clonotypes between healthy human individuals. Here immunoSEQ multiplex PCR was the method, and the copy in TCRdb shows in-frame clones only, minus some. In the table there are around 2.3 million clones, approximately 96% of which are singletons. The sample comprised naive CD4+ T cells sorted from blood. Receptors originate from a young man in good health. Each CDR3 is given with its conserved first and last residue. The D gene is left open where the match is weak. Clone sizes are given selectively: once, few, many, or a class where the clone is expanded.

cdr3_length	d_call	v_call	clone_size	j_call	cdr3_nt	cdr3_aa
15	TRBD2	TRBV28	-	TRBJ2-1	TGTGCCAGCAGCCGGGCTCGCGGGGGGGCAAATGAGCAGTTCTTC	CASSRARGGANEQFF
14	TRBD1	TRBV7-9	-	TRBJ2-7	TGTGCCAGCAGCTTTCGCCAGGGGGCCTACGAGCAGTACTTC	CASSFRQGAYEQYF
14	-	TRBV6-1	-	TRBJ1-1	TGTGCCAGCTCGGGCTTCGGCATGAACACTGAAGCTTTCTTT	CASSGFGMNTEAFF
15	TRBD2	TRBV7-6	-	TRBJ2-5	TGTGCCAGCAGCCCTAGGACTAGTCGCCCGGAGACCCAGTACTTC	CASSPRTSRPETQYF
12	-	TRBV7-9	once	TRBJ2-1	TGTGCCAGCAGCTCCTTGGTGGGGGAGCAGTTCTTC	CASSSLVGEQFF
16	-	TRBV7-8	-	TRBJ2-5	TGTGCCAGCAGCAAATTGGCGCCCTCGTACCAAGAGACCCAGTACTTC	CASSKLAPSYQETQYF
12	-	TRBV30	-	TRBJ1-4	TGTGCCTGGACCGGTCTGGGAGAAAAACTGTTTTTT	CAWTGLGEKLFF
16	-	TRBV7-7	-	TRBJ1-2	TGTGCTAGCAGCTTAGTATCCGGGAATTTTAACTATGGCTACACCTTC	CASSLVSGNFNYGYTF
18	TRBD2	TRBV7-2	-	TRBJ2-7	TGTGCCAGCGTAAAACCGGGACTAGCGGGGGGCCACTCCTACGAGCAGTACTTC	CASVKPGLAGGHSYEQYF
13	-	TRBV7-9	-	TRBJ2-7	TGTGCCAGCAGCTGGGAGGGGGGGTACGAGCAGTACTTC	CASSWEGGYEQYF
16	TRBD1	TRBV7-2	-	TRBJ1-6	TGTGCCAGCAGCTTAGTAGGGGGCGCGGTGAATTCACCCCTCCACTTT	CASSLVGGAVNSPLHF
16	-	TRBV6-1	-	TRBJ1-6	TGTGCCAGCAGTGAACACTACCTACTATATAATTCACCCCTCCACTTT	CASSEHYLLYNSPLHF
17	-	TRBV14	-	TRBJ2-1	TGTGCCAGCAGCCCACGAGGAGCGGAGATAGGAAGGTATGAGCAGTTCTTC	CASSPRGAEIGRYEQFF
18	TRBD2	TRBV18	-	TRBJ2-1	TGTGCCAGCTCATTCACATCTATAGCGGGAGGGTCCCACAATGAGCAGTTCTTC	CASSFTSIAGGSHNEQFF
12	-	TRBV15	-	TRBJ2-1	TGTGCCACCAGCAGGTGGATGGGGGAGCAGTTCTTC	CATSRWMGEQFF
15	-	TRBV11-2	-	TRBJ1-4	TGTGCCAGCAGCTTAGTCGTCGGGGGGAGAAAAAAACTGTTTTTT	CASSLVVGGRKKLFF
16	-	TRBV7-2	-	TRBJ1-6	TGTGCCAGCAGCTTCCAGGGGACCGTCTATAATTCACCCCTCCACTTT	CASSFQGTVYNSPLHF
14	TRBD1	TRBV2	-	TRBJ1-1	TGTGCCAGCAGGGAGACAGGGGGTATTGGTGAAGCTTTCTTT	CASRETGGIGEAFF
16	TRBD2	TRBV10-3	once	TRBJ2-1	TGTGCCATCAGTGACTCGCGGGAGGGCCTCCACAATGAGCAGTTCTTC	CAISDSREGLHNEQFF
17	-	TRBV6-1	-	TRBJ2-5	TGTGCCAGCAGTGAAGCGAGGGCAGGGCTTTACCAAGAGACCCAGTACTTC	CASSEARAGLYQETQYF
15	-	TRBV5-1	-	TRBJ2-2	TGCGCCAGCAGCTTGGAGGGTAGTAAGACCGGGGAGCTGTTTTTT	CASSLEGSKTGELFF
15	-	TRBV9	-	TRBJ1-2	TGTGCCAGCAGCGTAGACTTACAGGGTTTCAATGGCTACACCTTC	CASSVDLQGFNGYTF
15	TRBD1	TRBV5-1	-	TRBJ1-2	TGCGCCAGCAGCCCATGGGACAGTGGGGCATATGGCTACACCTTC	CASSPWDSGAYGYTF
16	-	TRBV11-2	-	TRBJ2-5	TGTGCCAGCAGCTTCCGTTCGGGGGCCCCCCAAGAGACCCAGTACTTC	CASSFRSGAPQETQYF
16	-	TRBV5-1	once	TRBJ2-3	TGCGCCAGCAGCTTGGAGGCGAGGAGCGGCGCAGATACGCAGTATTTT	CASSLEARSGADTQYF
16	TRBD2	TRBV11-2	-	TRBJ2-2	TGTGCCAGTAGGACTAGCGGAGCTAGAAACACCGGGGAGCTGTTTTTT	CASRTSGARNTGELFF
15	-	TRBV5-4	-	TRBJ2-5	TGTGCCAGCAGCTTGGATCTAGGGGCCCAAGAGACCCAGTACTTC	CASSLDLGAQETQYF
13	-	TRBV29-1	-	TRBJ1-2	TGCAGCGCCGCCACGGGGACTAACTATGGCTACACCTTC	CSAATGTNYGYTF
17	TRBD1	TRBV7-2	-	TRBJ1-5	TGTGCCAGCAGCACTGGGACAGCCGAATATAGCAATCAGCCCCAGCATTTT	CASSTGTAEYSNQPQHF